This is a list of T cell receptor beta chains from one sample in a study of blood T cell repertoires in COVID-19. The data were produced by immunoSEQ multiplex PCR, yet TCRdb's version contains in-frame clones alone and is incomplete. This table holds tens of thousands of clones, approximately 89% found once. The sequencing input was peripheral blood. Receptors were obtained from a woman aged 80 or over with acute or convalescent COVID-19. Both conserved end residues are trimmed from each CDR3. The order of the fields is V gene, clone size, J gene, CDR3 protein. A clone size is listed for some rows: how often the clone was seen (once, few, many), or a class if it is expanded.

TRBV2	NA	TRBJ2-3	ASQTGGADTQY
TRBV19	NA	TRBJ1-1	ASSTLLTGTEAF
TRBV3-1/TRBV3-2	NA	TRBJ1-2	ASSQPDRSYGYT
TRBV5-4	NA	TRBJ2-5	ASSLAPGETETQY
TRBV6-2/TRBV6-3	NA	TRBJ2-7	ASSYRGLAGGRNYEQY
TRBV23-1	few	TRBJ2-5	ASSQSRGGGETQY
TRBV5-4	NA	TRBJ2-5	ASSSDPGGGETQY
TRBV6-4	NA	TRBJ1-5	ASSLASNQPQH
TRBV28	NA	TRBJ1-6	ASSLTASGQSNSPLH
TRBV5-5	NA	TRBJ2-3	ASVLRGPDTDTQY
TRBV5-1	once	TRBJ1-3	ASSLQPYGRGWSGNTIY
TRBV19	NA	TRBJ2-2	ASSIVAGGPGELF
TRBV5-1	NA	TRBJ2-2	ASSFGGLNTGELF
TRBV18	NA	TRBJ2-5	ASSPKSGGTYGETQY
TRBV6-6	NA	TRBJ1-4	ASSRMGRSGGNEKLF
TRBV10-3	NA	TRBJ2-3	AIMAGSTDTQY